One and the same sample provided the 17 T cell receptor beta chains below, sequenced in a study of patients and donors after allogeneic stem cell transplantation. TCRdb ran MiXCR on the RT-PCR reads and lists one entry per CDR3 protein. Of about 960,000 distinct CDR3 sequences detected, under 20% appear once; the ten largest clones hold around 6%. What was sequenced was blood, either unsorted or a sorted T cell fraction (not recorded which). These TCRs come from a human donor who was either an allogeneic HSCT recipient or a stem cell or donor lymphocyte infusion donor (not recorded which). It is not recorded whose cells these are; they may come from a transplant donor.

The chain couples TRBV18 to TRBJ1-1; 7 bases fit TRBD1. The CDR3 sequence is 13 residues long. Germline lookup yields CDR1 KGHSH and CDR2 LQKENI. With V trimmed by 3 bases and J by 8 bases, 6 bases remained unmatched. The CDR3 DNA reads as TGTGCCAGCTCACCCCGACAGGGTGGGGAAGCTTTCTTT. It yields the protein CASSPRQGGEAFF.

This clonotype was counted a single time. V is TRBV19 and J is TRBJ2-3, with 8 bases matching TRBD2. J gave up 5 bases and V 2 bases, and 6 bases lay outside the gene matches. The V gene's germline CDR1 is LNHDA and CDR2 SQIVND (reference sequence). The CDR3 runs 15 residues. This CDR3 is CASSIRSGSKDTQYF. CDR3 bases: TGTGCCAGTAGTATACGAAGCGGGAGTAAAGATACGCAGTATTTT.

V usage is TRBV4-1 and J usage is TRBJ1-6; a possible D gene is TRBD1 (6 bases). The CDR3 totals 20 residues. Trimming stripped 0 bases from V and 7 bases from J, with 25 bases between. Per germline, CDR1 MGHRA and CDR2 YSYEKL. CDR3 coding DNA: TGCGCCAGCAGCCAAGACTCCCTCACGACAGGTCCAATTACCAATTCACCCCTCCACTTT. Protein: CASSQDSLTTGPITNSPLHF.

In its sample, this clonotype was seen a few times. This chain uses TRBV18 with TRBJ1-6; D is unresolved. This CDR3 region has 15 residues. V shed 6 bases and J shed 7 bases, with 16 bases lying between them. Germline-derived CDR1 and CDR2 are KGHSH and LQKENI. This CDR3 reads CASSSSSGVNSPLHF. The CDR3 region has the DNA TGTGCCAGCTCGTCTAGTAGTGGGGTGAATTCACCCCTCCACTTT.

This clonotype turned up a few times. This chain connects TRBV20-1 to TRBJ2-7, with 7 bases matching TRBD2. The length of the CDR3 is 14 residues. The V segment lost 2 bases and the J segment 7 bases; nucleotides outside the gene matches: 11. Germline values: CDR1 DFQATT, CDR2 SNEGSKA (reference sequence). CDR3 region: CSARSTSPFGEQYF. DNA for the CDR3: TGCAGTGCTAGATCGACTAGCCCGTTTGGGGAGCAGTACTTC.

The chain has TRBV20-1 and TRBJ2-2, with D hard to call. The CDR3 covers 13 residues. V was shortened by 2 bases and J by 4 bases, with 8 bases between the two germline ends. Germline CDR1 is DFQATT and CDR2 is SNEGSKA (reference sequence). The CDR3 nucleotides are TGCAGTGCTAGAAAAATAATCACCGGGGAGCTGTTTTTT. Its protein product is CSARKIITGELFF.

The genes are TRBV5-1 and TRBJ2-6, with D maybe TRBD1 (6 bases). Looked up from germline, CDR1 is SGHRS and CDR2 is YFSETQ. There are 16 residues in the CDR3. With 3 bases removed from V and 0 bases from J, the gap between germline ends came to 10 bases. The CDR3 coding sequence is TGCGCCAGCAGCTCAGGGGTGATCTCTGGGGCCAACGTCCTGACTTTC. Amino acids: CASSSGVISGANVLTF.

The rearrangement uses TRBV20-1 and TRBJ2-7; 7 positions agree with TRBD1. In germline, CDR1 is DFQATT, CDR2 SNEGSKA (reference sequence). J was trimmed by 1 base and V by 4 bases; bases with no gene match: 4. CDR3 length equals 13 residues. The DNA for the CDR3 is TGCAGTGCTACGCTGGACAGGTCCTACGAGCAGTACTTC. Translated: CSATLDRSYEQYF.

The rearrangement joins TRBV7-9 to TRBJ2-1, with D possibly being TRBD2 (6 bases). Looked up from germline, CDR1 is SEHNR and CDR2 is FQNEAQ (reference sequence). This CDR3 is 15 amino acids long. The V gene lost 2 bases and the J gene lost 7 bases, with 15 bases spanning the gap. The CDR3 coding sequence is TGTGCCAGCAGCTTAAGGGACTCCAGTAGGAATGAGCAGTTCTTC. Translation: CASSLRDSSRNEQFF.

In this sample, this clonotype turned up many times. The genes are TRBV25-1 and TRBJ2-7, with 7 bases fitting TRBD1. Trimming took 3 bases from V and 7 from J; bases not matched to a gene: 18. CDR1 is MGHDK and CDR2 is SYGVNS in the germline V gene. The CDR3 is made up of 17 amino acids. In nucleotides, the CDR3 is TGTGCCAGCAGTGATCAGTCTGCAGGGGGAAAACCGGATGAGCAGTACTTC. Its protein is CASSDQSAGGKPDEQYF.

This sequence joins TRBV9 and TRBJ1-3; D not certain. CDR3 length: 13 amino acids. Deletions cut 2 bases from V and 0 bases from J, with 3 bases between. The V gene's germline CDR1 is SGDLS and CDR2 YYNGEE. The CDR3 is CASSVSSGNTIYF. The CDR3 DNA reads TGTGCCAGCAGCGTGAGCTCTGGAAACACCATATATTTT.

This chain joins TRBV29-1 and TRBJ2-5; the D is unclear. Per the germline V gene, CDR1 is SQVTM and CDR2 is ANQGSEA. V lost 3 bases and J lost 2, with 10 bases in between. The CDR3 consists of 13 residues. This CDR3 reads CSVETTLQETQYF. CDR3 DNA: TGCAGCGTTGAGACGACACTTCAAGAGACCCAGTACTTC.

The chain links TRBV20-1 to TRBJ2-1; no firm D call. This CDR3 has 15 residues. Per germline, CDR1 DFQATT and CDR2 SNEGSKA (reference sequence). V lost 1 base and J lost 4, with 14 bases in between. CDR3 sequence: CSARGQRALYNEQFF. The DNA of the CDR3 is TGCAGTGCTAGAGGGCAGCGAGCCCTTTACAATGAGCAGTTCTTC.

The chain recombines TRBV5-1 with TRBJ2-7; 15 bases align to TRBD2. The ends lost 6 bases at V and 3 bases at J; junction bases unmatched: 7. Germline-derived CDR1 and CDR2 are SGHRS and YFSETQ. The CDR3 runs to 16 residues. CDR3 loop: CASMAGLAGGIYEQYF. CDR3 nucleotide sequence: TGCGCCAGCATGGCAGGACTAGCGGGAGGGATCTACGAGCAGTACTTC.

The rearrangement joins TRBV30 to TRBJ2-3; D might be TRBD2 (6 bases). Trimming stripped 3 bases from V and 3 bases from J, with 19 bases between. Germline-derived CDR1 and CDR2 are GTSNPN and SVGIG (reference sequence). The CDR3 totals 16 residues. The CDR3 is CAWRFSGGDYTDTQYF. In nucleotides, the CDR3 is TGTGCCTGGAGGTTTAGCGGAGGGGATTATACAGATACGCAGTATTTT.

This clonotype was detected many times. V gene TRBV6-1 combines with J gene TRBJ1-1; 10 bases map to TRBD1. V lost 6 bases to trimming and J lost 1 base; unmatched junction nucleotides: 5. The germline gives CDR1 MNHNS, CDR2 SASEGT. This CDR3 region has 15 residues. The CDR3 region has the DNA TGTGCCAGCAGCCCTGGGACAGGGGCGAACACTGAAGCTTTCTTT. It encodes CASSPGTGANTEAFF.

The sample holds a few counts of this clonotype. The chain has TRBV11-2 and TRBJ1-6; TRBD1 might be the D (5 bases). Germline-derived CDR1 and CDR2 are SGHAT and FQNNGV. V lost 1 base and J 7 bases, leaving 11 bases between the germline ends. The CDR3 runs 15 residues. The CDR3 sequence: CASSLAGHTNSPLHF. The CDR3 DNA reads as TGTGCCAGCAGCTTAGCAGGACATACCAATTCACCCCTCCACTTT. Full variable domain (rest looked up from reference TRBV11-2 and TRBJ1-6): EAGVAQSPRYKIIEKRQSVAFWCNPISGHATLYWYQQILGQGPKLLIQFQNNGVVDDSQLPKDRFSAERLKGVDSTLKIQPAKLEDSAVYLCASSLAGHTNSPLHFGNGTRLTVT.